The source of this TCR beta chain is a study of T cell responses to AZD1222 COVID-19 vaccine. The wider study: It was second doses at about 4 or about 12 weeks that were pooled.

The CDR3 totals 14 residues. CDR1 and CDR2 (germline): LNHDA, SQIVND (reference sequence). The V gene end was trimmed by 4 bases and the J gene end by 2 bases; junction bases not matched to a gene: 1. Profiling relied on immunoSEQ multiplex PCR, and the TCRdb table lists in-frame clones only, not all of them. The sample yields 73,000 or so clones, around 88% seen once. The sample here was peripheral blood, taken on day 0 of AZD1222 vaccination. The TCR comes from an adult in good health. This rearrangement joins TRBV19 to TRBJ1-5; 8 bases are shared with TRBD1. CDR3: CASSTTGGNQPQHF. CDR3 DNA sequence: TGTGCCAGTAGTACGACAGGGGGCAATCAGCCCCAGCATTTT.